This TCR beta chain originates from a study of T cell responses to AZD1222 COVID-19 vaccine. The CDR3 is 17 residues long. The V end lost 7 bases, the J end lost 3 bases, and 19 bases lay between the germline ends. Germline CDR1 LNHDA, CDR2 SQIVND (reference sequence). For this clone: Its antigen remains unknown.

Study-level results: Repertoire sampling was restricted to post-peak T cell response timepoints. At baseline, seropositivity was found in only 5 to 7 AZD1222 recipients. Clonal diversity was possibly underestimated, and the donors were mostly white British, with more females.

Clones were sequenced by immunoSEQ multiplex PCR, and TCRdb holds only the in-frame ones, with some missing. The sample yields hundreds of thousands of clones, about 93% seen once. The clonotype was recovered from an adult in good health. Specimen: peripheral blood, collected on day 0 of MenACWY control vaccination. The chain has TRBV19 and TRBJ1-6; unclear D gene. CDR3 in amino acids: CASTGQIDFNYNSPLHF. The CDR3 region has the DNA TGTGCCAGTACGGGTCAGATCGACTTTAACTATAATTCACCCCTCCACTTT.